Given below is one T cell receptor (beta chain) in context. CDR1 is MNHEY, CDR2 SVGAGI, per germline. V lost 4 bases, J lost 0 bases, and 5 bases stayed unmatched. This CDR3 has 16 amino acids. Clones were read by immunoSEQ multiplex PCR, and TCRdb kept only the in-frame ones, dropping some. The sample contains almost 55,000 clones, around 95% of which appear only once. The data were obtained in a study of technical replicates of blood from a handful of donors. The TCR comes from a human donor in good health. The chain recombines TRBV6-5 with TRBJ2-3; 9 nucleotides line up with TRBD2. The sample was T cells isolated from PBMCs. Here the CDR3 DNA reads TGTGCCAGCAGTTTCCTTAGCGGGAGAAGCACAGATACGCAGTATTTT. Amino acid sequence: CASSFLSGRSTDTQYF.